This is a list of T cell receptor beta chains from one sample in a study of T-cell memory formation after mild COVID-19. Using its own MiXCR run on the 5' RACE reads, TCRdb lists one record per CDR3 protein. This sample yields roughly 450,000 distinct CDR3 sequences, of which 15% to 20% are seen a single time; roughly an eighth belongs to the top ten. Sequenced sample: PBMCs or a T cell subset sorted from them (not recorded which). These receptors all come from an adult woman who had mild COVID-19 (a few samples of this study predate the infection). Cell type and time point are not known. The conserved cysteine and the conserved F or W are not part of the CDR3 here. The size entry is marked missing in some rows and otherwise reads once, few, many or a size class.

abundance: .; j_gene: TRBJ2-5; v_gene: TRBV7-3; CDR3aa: ASSLRGMGETQY
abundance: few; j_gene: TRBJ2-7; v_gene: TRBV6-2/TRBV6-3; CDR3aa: ASTTSGRTHEQY
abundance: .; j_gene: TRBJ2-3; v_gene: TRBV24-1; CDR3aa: ATSDWGQGGSTDTQY
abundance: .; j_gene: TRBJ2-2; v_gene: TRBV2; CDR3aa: ASSDQGNTGELF
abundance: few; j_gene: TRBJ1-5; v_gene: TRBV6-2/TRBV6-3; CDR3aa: ASIPAGRGDQPQH
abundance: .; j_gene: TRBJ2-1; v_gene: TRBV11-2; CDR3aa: ASSLDLEELRQF
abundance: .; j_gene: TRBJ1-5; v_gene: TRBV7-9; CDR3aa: ASSLGNRTLGRDQPQH
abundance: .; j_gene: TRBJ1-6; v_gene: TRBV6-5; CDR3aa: ASSGGQGMNSPLH
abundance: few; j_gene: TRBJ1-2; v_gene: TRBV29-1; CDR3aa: SVVLVESDTGYGYT
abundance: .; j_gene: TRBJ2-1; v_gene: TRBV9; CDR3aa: ASSSLLAGGLNEQF
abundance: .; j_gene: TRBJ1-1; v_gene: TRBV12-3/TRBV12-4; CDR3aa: ASSFNLHTEAF
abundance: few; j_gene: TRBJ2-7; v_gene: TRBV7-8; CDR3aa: ASSLQRTLRNYEQY
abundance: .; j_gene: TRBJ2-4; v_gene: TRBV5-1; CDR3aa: ASSDGTGGPNIQY
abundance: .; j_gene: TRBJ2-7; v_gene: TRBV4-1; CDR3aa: ASSPTHTGRSYEQY
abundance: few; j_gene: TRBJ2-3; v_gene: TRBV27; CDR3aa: ASSSRLAGVITDTQY
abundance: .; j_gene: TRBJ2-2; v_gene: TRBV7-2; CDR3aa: ASRKTGTGNTGELF
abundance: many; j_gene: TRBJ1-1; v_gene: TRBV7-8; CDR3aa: ASSWGRDTEAF
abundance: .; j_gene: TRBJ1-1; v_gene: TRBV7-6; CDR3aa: ASSTAGRSWGEAF
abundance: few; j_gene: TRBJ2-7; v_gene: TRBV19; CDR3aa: ASSIGYGTVYEQY
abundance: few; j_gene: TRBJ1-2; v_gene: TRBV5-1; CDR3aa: ASSLEPRGTYGYT
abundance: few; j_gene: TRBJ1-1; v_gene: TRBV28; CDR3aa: ASSHRDGRAF
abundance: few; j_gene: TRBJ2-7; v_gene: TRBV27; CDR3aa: ASSRTGDGNEQY